This T cell receptor (beta chain) was sequenced during a study of T cell changes during pregnancy in multiple sclerosis. Method: immunoSEQ multiplex PCR; TCRdb's copy keeps in-frame clones and lacks some. In the table there are 35,000 to 55,000 clones, 85% to 95% of which are singletons. The sample was CD4+ T cells from peripheral blood mononuclear cells, taken in the third trimester of pregnancy. The origin of this receptor is a female donor with multiple sclerosis, enrolled in a pregnancy study.

The CDR3 nucleotides are TGTGCCATCAGTGAGTCGAAAATGCAGGGGGCTGGTAATTCACCCCTCCACTTT. Its translation: CAISESKMQGAGNSPLHF. The genes are TRBV10-3 and TRBJ1-6, with TRBD1 identical over 8 bases. V was pared by 0 bases and J by 6 bases, with 10 bases of the junction left unmatched. This CDR3 comprises 18 residues. CDR1 and CDR2 (germline): ENHRY, SYGVKD.